This T cell receptor beta chain was identified in a study of persistence of HIV-infected CD4 T cells. Overall study findings and caveats: Antigen-responding cells were enriched for degenerate expanded CDR3beta sequences.

As regards this clone: The antigen remains unidentified.

The CDR3 length is 15 residues. Germline V CDR1 and CDR2: SGHNT, YYREEE (reference sequence). V shed 3 bases and J 2 bases; nucleotides not matched to a gene: 8. Cells were stimulated nonspecifically with anti-CD3/anti-CD28 magnetic beads. Sorting of responding CD4+ T cells relied on upregulated CD40 ligand together with CD69. Stimulated PBMCs had first been depleted of CD8+ T cells. Sequencing used immunoSEQ version 4 in survey mode. Each sample used up to 1 ug genomic DNA diluted to around 9.9 ng/uL. Only in-frame clones appear in the TCRdb table, and some are missing; sequencing was by immunoSEQ multiplex PCR. The repertoire consists of about 46,000 clones, with around 90% occurring once and the leading ten covering 3.3%.

The receptor comes from an adult woman with HIV who was CMV-seropositive. The sequences come from CD4+ T cells sorted from PBMCs after approximately 20-hour stimulation, collected from a patient who received antiretroviral therapy. The rearrangement uses TRBV5-4 and TRBJ2-7; TRBD1 aligns across 7 bases. The CDR3 is CASSSTGEKTYEQYF. DNA of the CDR3: TGTGCCAGCAGCTCAACAGGGGAAAAAACCTACGAGCAGTACTTC.